The 32 T cell receptor beta chains reported below all come from one sample, sequenced in a study of regulatory T cells in long-lasting Graves disease. As for time point: newly diagnosed GD, antithyroid drugs for less than 3 months. PBMC RNA served as the TCR library source. iRepertoire HTBI primers and Arm-PCR of CDR3 regions built TCR beta libraries. TCRdb reprocessed the multiplex PCR reads via MiXCR and lists one record per CDR3 protein. The profile covers roughly 520,000 distinct CDR3 sequences, with more than 10% appearing a single time and more than 8% taken by the ten largest. These data also formed part of another study, on T cells in Graves' hyperthyroidism and ophthalmopathy.

This specimen was peripheral blood mononuclear cells (PBMCs), taken at new diagnosis, from a patient treated with antithyroid drugs. The receptor set was obtained from a woman younger than 45 with Graves disease.

This clonotype came up many times. V gene TRBV2 combines with J gene TRBJ1-5; D unresolved. The CDR3 has 14 residues. V dropped 2 bases and J dropped 2 bases, with 7 bases sitting between them. Germline CDR1 is SNHLY and CDR2 is FYNNEI. CDR3 sequence (DNA): TGTGCCAGCAGTGAATCCCCTGGCAATCAGCCCCAGCATTTT. Translating gives CASSESPGNQPQHF. Full variable domain (outside the CDR3, taken from reference TRBV2 and TRBJ1-5): EPEVTQTPSHQVTQMGQEVILRCVPISNHLYFYWYRQILGQKVEFLVSFYNNEISEKSEIFDDQFSVERPDGSNFTLKIRSTKLEDSAMYFCASSESPGNQPQHFGDGTRLSIL.

This clonotype has a count of ten or more. The chain employs TRBV28 and TRBJ1-5; 7 bases fit TRBD1. Germline CDR1 is MDHEN and CDR2 is SYDVKM. The V segment lost 2 bases and the J segment 9 bases; nucleotides outside the gene matches: 10. The CDR3 runs 15 residues. Here the CDR3 DNA reads TGTGCCAGCAGTTTACTGGCAGGGGGGGATCTGCCCCAGCATTTT. Protein product: CASSLLAGGDLPQHF.

In the case of this clonotype: A single base separates this from a much larger clone, so it may be a read error. The chain is built from TRBV15 and TRBJ2-5; D is perhaps TRBD2 (6 bases). The V gene lost 4 bases and the J gene lost 11 bases, with 20 bases spanning the gap. The germline V gene has CDR1 LNHNV and CDR2 YYDKDF (reference sequence). The CDR3 covers 14 residues. The CDR3 sequence: CATSIRAGTYEQYF. In DNA form, the CDR3 reads TGTGCCACCAGCATCAGAGCGGGTACCTATGAGCAGTACTTC.

This clonotype was observed many times. The gene calls are TRBV18 and TRBJ2-5, with 10 bases that match TRBD1. After removal of 8 bases from V and 4 bases from J, the junction contained 7 bases not matched to a gene. The CDR3 is 14 residues long. From germline, CDR1 is KGHSH and CDR2 LQKENI. The CDR3: CASQPTGGVETQYF. CDR3 in DNA: TGTGCCAGCCAACCGACAGGGGGCGTAGAGACCCAGTACTTC.

This clonotype was counted at least ten times. The chain links TRBV20-1 to TRBJ1-5, with unresolved D. Trimming removed 1 base at V and 0 bases at J, with 7 bases between. Germline CDR1 reads DFQATT; CDR2 reads SNEGSKA (reference sequence). CDR3 length: 14 amino acids. The CDR3 DNA is TGCAGTGCTAGAGGGTGGACTAGCAATCAGCCCCAGCATTTT. Translation gives CSARGWTSNQPQHF.

This clonotype was detected ten times or more. This chain links TRBV12-3 or TRBV12-4 with TRBJ2-1; 10 bases are shared with TRBD2. The J segment lost 5 bases and the V segment lost 6 bases, leaving 1 base of the junction unmatched. The CDR3 is 13 residues long. CDR3 sequence: CASRGTSDNEQFF. CDR3 nucleotide sequence: TGTGCCAGCAGGGGGACTAGCGACAATGAGCAGTTCTTC.

At least ten counts were recorded for this clonotype. The CDR3 bases are TGTGCCTGGAGTGGAATTCGCGAGCAGTACTTC. Translating it yields CAWSGIREQYF. The rearrangement links TRBV30 to TRBJ2-7, with D uncertain. The length of the CDR3 is 11 residues. V lost 1 base to trimming and J lost 6 bases, with 7 bases between them. Germline lookup yields CDR1 GTSNPN and CDR2 SVGIG (reference sequence). Full variable domain (remainder filled in from reference TRBV30 and TRBJ2-7): SQTIHQWPATLVQPVGSPLSLECTVEGTSNPNLYWYRQAAGRGLQLLFYSVGIGQISSEVPQNLSASRPQDRQFILSSKKLLLSDSGFYLCAWSGIREQYFGPGTRLTVT.

This clonotype was detected many times. This chain uses TRBV19 with TRBJ2-1, with 9 bases identical to TRBD2. CDR1 is LNHDA, CDR2 SQIVND, per germline (reference sequence). The CDR3 is 17 amino acids. The ends lost 4 bases at V and 0 bases at J; junction bases unmatched: 7. The CDR3 bases are TGTGCCAGTAGTACAGAACGGCGGGGGGGCTCCTACAATGAGCAGTTCTTC. Its translation: CASSTERRGGSYNEQFF.

The sample holds a few counts of this clonotype. V is TRBV28 and J is TRBJ2-7, with a possible D match to TRBD2 (6 bases). CDR1 is MDHEN and CDR2 is SYDVKM in the germline V gene. The V end lost 4 bases, the J end lost 2 bases, and 12 bases lay between the germline ends. CDR3 length equals 14 residues. CDR3 region: CASSYYGTPYEQYF. The CDR3 region has the DNA TGTGCCAGCAGTTACTACGGGACTCCCTACGAGCAGTACTTC.

This clonotype was picked up a small number of times. The chain is built from TRBV11-2 and TRBJ1-2, with D unresolved. This CDR3 has 13 amino acids. From germline, CDR1 is SGHAT and CDR2 FQNNGV. Trimming took off 4 bases at V and 8 bases at J, with 14 bases between the two ends. The CDR3 nucleotides read TGTGCCAGCAGCTCGGTAGACGGCGGGGGCTACACCTTC. Residues: CASSSVDGGGYTF.

On this clonotype: A much larger clone differs from this one at a single base, so this may be a read error. V gene TRBV4-2 combines with J gene TRBJ2-7; 7 nucleotides agree with TRBD2. Germline CDR1 reads LGHNA; CDR2 reads YNFKEQ. The CDR3 is 16 residues long. With 3 bases clipped from V and 3 bases from J, the junction kept 11 bases outside the gene matches. CDR3 amino acids: CASSHADSGPFYEQYF. CDR3 bases: TGTGCCAGCAGCCATGCCGATAGCGGGCCTTTCTACGAGCAGTACTTC.

This clonotype was found many times. The chain employs TRBV30 and TRBJ2-5, with D tentatively TRBD1 (6 bases). V was clipped by 0 bases and J by 5 bases, with 19 bases between them. CDR3 size: 16 residues. CDR1 is GTSNPN, CDR2 SVGIG, per germline (reference sequence). In nucleotides, the CDR3 is TGTGCCTGGAGTGTATCGGGCAGGGGTTTGGGGGAGACCCAGTACTTC. It codes for CAWSVSGRGLGETQYF.

This chain joins TRBV6-1 and TRBJ2-3; D unresolved. The CDR3 spans 11 residues. In germline, CDR1 is MNHNS, CDR2 SASEGT. Trimming took off 9 bases at V and 6 bases at J, with 10 bases between the two ends. As DNA, the CDR3 is TGTGCCAGTACGCTTAGGGATACGCAGTATTTT. Protein: CASTLRDTQYF.

This clonotype was seen at least ten times. V is TRBV15 and J is TRBJ1-3, with D unclear. Germline lookup yields CDR1 LNHNV and CDR2 YYDKDF (reference sequence). Trimming shortened V by 0 bases and J by 0 bases, and 9 bases separated the two germline ends. CDR3 length equals 16 residues. Here the CDR3 DNA reads TGTGCCACCAGCAGAGAGGTCCCATTCTCTGGAAACACCATATATTTT. Amino acid sequence: CATSREVPFSGNTIYF.

The chain joins TRBV3-1 to TRBJ2-7, with 10 positions matching TRBD1. This CDR3 contains 14 residues. The V segment lost 3 bases and the J segment 12 bases; nucleotides outside the gene matches: 11. Germline loops: CDR1 LGHDT, CDR2 YNNKEL (reference sequence). CDR3 DNA sequence: TGTGCCAGCAGCCACCGGGACAGGGGAAGTGAACGGTACTTC. It encodes CASSHRDRGSERYF.

This clonotype was recorded at least ten times. The gene calls are TRBV11-2 and TRBJ1-5, with a possible D match to TRBD1 (5 bases). V was trimmed by 4 bases and J by 7 bases, leaving 8 bases between them. The CDR3 contains 12 residues. Germline V lookup: CDR1 SGHAT, CDR2 FQNNGV. As DNA, the CDR3 is TGTGCCAGCAGCTCTCAGGGCCAGCCCCAGCATTTT. Translating it yields CASSSQGQPQHF.

This clonotype was counted ten times or more. One junction end does not reproduce the germline sequence, and a read error may be involved. The J gene is TRBJ2-7, the V gene TRBV20-1, with D tentatively TRBD1 (5 bases). CDR1 is DFQATT and CDR2 is SNEGSKA in the germline V gene (reference sequence). The CDR3 loop spans 15 amino acids. CDR3 residues: CSARDRITGSSEQYF. The DNA of the CDR3 is TGCAGTGCTAGAGATAGGATCACAGGTTCCTCCGAGCAGTACTTC.

This clonotype was observed at least ten times. The V call is TRBV4-1, the J call TRBJ1-1; 9 bases match TRBD1. The CDR3 spans 14 residues. After removal of 2 bases from V and 6 bases from J, the junction contained 4 bases not matched to a gene. Germline V gene sequence: CDR1 MGHRA, CDR2 YSYEKL. The CDR3 DNA sequence: TGCGCCAGCAGCCAACACCGGGACAGGGCTGAAGCTTTCTTT. Its translation is CASSQHRDRAEAFF.

This sequence joins TRBV28 and TRBJ2-1, with D possibly TRBD2 on 5 matching bases. Germline assignment: CDR1 MDHEN and CDR2 SYDVKM. CDR3 size: 15 residues. The germline V and J ends were trimmed by 6 bases and 5 bases, with 17 bases remaining between them. This CDR3 is CASRRTAADHNEQFF. The CDR3 DNA follows: TGTGCCAGCAGGCGGACCGCAGCGGACCACAATGAGCAGTTCTTC.

This clonotype was counted a few times. J is TRBJ2-7 and V is TRBV7-2; D gene uncertain. In germline, CDR1 is SGHTA, CDR2 FQGNSA. V was cut by 7 bases and J by 5 bases, with 18 bases left in between. The CDR3 has 14 amino acids. CDR3: CASTSDPFGDEQYF. Written as DNA, the CDR3 is TGTGCCAGCACCTCTGACCCATTTGGGGACGAGCAGTACTTC.

This clonotype was detected a few times. The V gene is TRBV6-1, the J gene TRBJ2-1; TRBD2 matches 10 bases. This CDR3 is built from 13 residues. Germline trimming cut 7 bases from V and 7 bases from J; bases unmatched to any gene: 4. Germline CDR1 MNHNS, CDR2 SASEGT. This chain's CDR3 is CASTRAGGNEQFF. CDR3 bases: TGTGCCAGCACCAGAGCGGGAGGGAATGAGCAGTTCTTC.

This clonotype was seen only a few times. The chain combines TRBV3-1 with TRBJ2-2; D is unresolved. This CDR3 spans 14 amino acids. Germline V gene sequence: CDR1 LGHDT, CDR2 YNNKEL (reference sequence). V was trimmed by 2 bases and J by 5 bases, leaving 9 bases between them. The CDR3, as DNA: TGTGCCAGCAGCCAATACGGAGCGACCGGGGAGCTGTTTTTT. This codes for CASSQYGATGELFF.

The chain uses TRBV4-2 and TRBJ1-5; no clear D. The germline V gene encodes CDR1 LGHNA and CDR2 YNFKEQ. This CDR3 contains 17 residues. Trimming removed 0 bases from V and 0 bases from J, with 12 bases in between. The CDR3 protein is CASSQDSGGNSNQPQHF. Written as DNA, the CDR3 is TGTGCCAGCAGCCAAGATAGTGGCGGTAATAGCAATCAGCCCCAGCATTTT.

In this sample, this clonotype turned up a few times. The rearrangement joins TRBV25-1 to TRBJ2-7; D gene uncertain. Germline V gene sequence: CDR1 MGHDK, CDR2 SYGVNS. Trimming left V 2 bases short and J 5 bases short, with 13 bases between. CDR3 length equals 14 residues. This CDR3 is CASSEAGVRNEQYF. The CDR3, as DNA: TGTGCCAGCAGTGAAGCTGGGGTCCGTAACGAGCAGTACTTC.

The chain joins TRBV28 to TRBJ1-1; TRBD1 aligns across 7 bases. CDR3 length: 13 amino acids. With 1 base clipped from V and 11 bases from J, the junction kept 7 bases outside the gene matches. Germline CDR1 reads MDHEN; CDR2 reads SYDVKM. The CDR3 nucleotides read TGTGCCAGCAGTTTATACAGGGGTCCGCGGGCTTTCTTT. It codes for CASSLYRGPRAFF.

At least ten counts were recorded for this clonotype. V gene TRBV28 combines with J gene TRBJ1-1; D is possibly TRBD1 (5 bases). V was trimmed by 4 bases and J by 13 bases, leaving 19 bases between them. Germline V gives CDR1 MDHEN, CDR2 SYDVKM. The CDR3 has 13 amino acids. Written as DNA, the CDR3 is TGTGCCAGCAGTTACCCGGCCCCCAGGGAGGTTTTCTTT. It specifies CASSYPAPREVFF.

This clonotype was detected ten times or more. The V gene is TRBV20-1, the J gene TRBJ2-3, with D unclear. The V gene lost 5 bases and the J gene lost 7 bases, with 10 bases spanning the gap. CDR3 length: 11 residues. From germline, CDR1 is DFQATT and CDR2 SNEGSKA (reference sequence). CDR3 in amino acids: CSALAKNTQYF. The CDR3 nucleotides read TGCAGTGCTTTGGCGAAAAATACGCAGTATTTT.

The genes are TRBV18 and TRBJ2-7, with TRBD2 matching over 8 bases. The CDR3 spans 13 residues. The V gene end was trimmed by 3 bases and the J gene end by 11 bases; junction bases not matched to a gene: 9. Per germline, CDR1 KGHSH and CDR2 LQKENI. The CDR3: CASSPGLGILEYF. The CDR3, as DNA: TGTGCCAGCTCACCGGGACTAGGAATTCTAGAGTACTTC.

There are many counts of this clonotype. The chain links TRBV2 to TRBJ1-6, with D tentatively TRBD1 (6 bases). The V gene lost 4 bases and the J gene lost 5 bases, with 12 bases spanning the gap. Germline CDR1 and CDR2: SNHLY and FYNNEI. CDR3 length equals 15 residues. The CDR3 DNA is TGTGCCAGCAGTGGCCAGGACAGAGATAATTCACCCCTCCACTTT. Amino acids: CASSGQDRDNSPLHF.

This clonotype was found a few times. This chain uses TRBV4-1 with TRBJ2-1; 7 positions match TRBD1. Germline CDR1 MGHRA, CDR2 YSYEKL. Unmatched junction bases numbered 6, after V lost 6 bases and J lost 4 bases. The CDR3 contains 14 residues. CDR3 nucleotide sequence: TGCGCCAGCAGAAGGACAGGAGAATACAATGAGCAGTTCTTC. Translated, it gives CASRRTGEYNEQFF.

The CDR3 nucleotides are TGTGCCAGCAGCTTATCCTACAGGGGAAGGAACGAGCAGTACTTC. Translating gives CASSLSYRGRNEQYF. This chain connects TRBV7-9 to TRBJ2-7, with 7 bases aligning to TRBD1. The CDR3 totals 15 residues. Germline V gives CDR1 SEHNR, CDR2 FQNEAQ (reference sequence). Losses at the gene ends were 2 bases for V and 5 bases for J; bases not matched to a gene: 9.

This chain connects TRBV2 to TRBJ2-2, with 8 bases aligning to TRBD1. Trimming removed 8 bases from V and 0 bases from J; junction bases left unmatched: 11. The CDR3 length is 17 residues. Germline V gene lookup returns CDR1 SNHLY and CDR2 FYNNEI. The CDR3 bases are TGTGCCAGCTCCTCCCAGGGGGCCGGGTCGAACACCGGGGAGCTGTTTTTT. Translation gives CASSSQGAGSNTGELFF.